The 9 T cell receptor beta chains below come from one sample, sequenced in a study of blood T cell repertoires in COVID-19. Some clones are missing from TCRdb's copy, which holds only in-frame ones; the method was immunoSEQ multiplex PCR. Here the sample spans fewer than 150,000 clones, over 60% being singletons. Sequenced: peripheral blood. The receptors stem from a man in his sixties or seventies with acute or convalescent COVID-19.

The V gene is TRBV28, the J gene TRBJ1-1; 12 bases match TRBD1. The CDR3 has 15 amino acids. The germline CDR1 and CDR2 sequences are MDHEN and SYDVKM. Trimming cost V 5 bases and J 7 bases; bases outside gene matches: 8. The CDR3 sequence is CASSPPGQGAGEAFF. The CDR3 nucleotides are TGTGCCAGCAGTCCCCCGGGACAGGGGGCCGGTGAAGCTTTCTTT.

This sequence joins TRBV4-1 and TRBJ2-2; 9 positions match TRBD2. Germline V gene data show CDR1 as MGHRA and CDR2 as YSYEKL. V gave up 4 bases and J gave up 7 bases; unmatched junction bases: 4. This CDR3 comprises 14 residues. CDR3 bases: TGCGCCAGCAGCCGCGCGGGAGGGCTCGGGGAGCTGTTTTTT. Amino acid sequence: CASSRAGGLGELFF.

The chain has TRBV7-9 and TRBJ1-2; D may be TRBD1 (5 bases). With 5 bases removed from V and 2 bases from J, the gap between germline ends came to 18 bases. Germline CDR1 and CDR2: SEHNR and FQNEAQ (reference sequence). The CDR3 consists of 16 residues. CDR3 nucleotides: TGTGCCAGCAGCCCGGGGGGGGACGGGAAAAACTATGGCTACACCTTC. Protein: CASSPGGDGKNYGYTF.

V gene TRBV6-6 combines with J gene TRBJ1-2, with TRBD1 as a possible D gene (5 bases). Germline CDR1 and CDR2: MNHNY and SVGAGI (reference sequence). There are 15 residues in the CDR3. The V end was cut by 0 bases, the J end by 4 bases, with 12 bases between. DNA for the CDR3: TGTGCCAGCAGTTACTCCCAGGGTGGGCTCTATGGCTACACCTTC. Its protein is CASSYSQGGLYGYTF.

This sequence joins TRBV4-2 and TRBJ1-2; D might be TRBD1 (6 bases). Looked up from germline, CDR1 is LGHNA and CDR2 is YNFKEQ. The germline V and J ends were trimmed by 0 bases and 6 bases, with 17 bases remaining between them. The CDR3 covers 16 residues. This CDR3 is CASSQDHRGLQNGYTF. The CDR3 bases are TGTGCCAGCAGCCAAGATCATAGGGGGTTGCAGAATGGCTACACCTTC.

The chain combines TRBV18 with TRBJ2-5; 7 bases line up with TRBD2. The CDR3 has 14 amino acids. Germline loops: CDR1 KGHSH, CDR2 LQKENI. Germline trimming cut 5 bases from V and 3 bases from J; bases unmatched to any gene: 6. The CDR3 sequence: CASSNLAGEETQYF. The CDR3 coding sequence is TGTGCCAGCTCAAATTTAGCGGGTGAAGAGACCCAGTACTTC.

This rearrangement joins TRBV27 to TRBJ2-1; 7 bases are a match to TRBD2. Germline CDR1 and CDR2: MNHEY and SMNVEV (reference sequence). This CDR3 contains 15 residues. V dropped 6 bases and J dropped 5; count of bases not matched to a gene: 10. CDR3 protein: CASSPGEGRNNEQFF. CDR3 nucleotides: TGTGCCAGCAGCCCGGGGGAGGGCCGAAACAATGAGCAGTTCTTC.

The genes are TRBV15 and TRBJ2-1; D ambiguous. Germline V CDR1 and CDR2: LNHNV, YYDKDF (reference sequence). Trimming stripped 8 bases from V and 10 bases from J, with 15 bases between. This CDR3 region has 12 residues. CDR3 region: CATGPLAGEQFF. CDR3 in DNA: TGTGCCACCGGCCCCCTCGCCGGGGAGCAGTTCTTC.

The chain has TRBV11-2 and TRBJ2-1; D is unresolved. CDR3 size: 13 residues. CDR1 is SGHAT, CDR2 FQNNGV, per germline. The germline V and J ends were trimmed by 1 base and 9 bases, with 10 bases remaining between them. CDR3 residues: CASSLVRVAEQFF. The CDR3 DNA reads as TGTGCCAGCAGCTTAGTCCGGGTTGCTGAGCAGTTCTTC. Complete variable domain (other parts from reference TRBV11-2 and TRBJ2-1): EAGVAQSPRYKIIEKRQSVAFWCNPISGHATLYWYQQILGQGPKLLIQFQNNGVVDDSQLPKDRFSAERLKGVDSTLKIQPAKLEDSAVYLCASSLVRVAEQFFGPGTRLTVL.